The sequence of this T cell receptor beta chain was determined in a study of cytomegalovirus exposure and HLA in healthy donors. The germline V gene encodes CDR1 LNHDA and CDR2 SQIVND (reference sequence). V was shortened by 4 bases and J by 11 bases, with 11 bases between the two germline ends. This CDR3 has 12 residues. Only in-frame clones appear in the TCRdb table, and some are missing; sequencing was by immunoSEQ multiplex PCR. The profile shows fewer than 250,000 clones, about 84% of them singletons. This receptor was identified in a woman aged 18-29 years in good health and CMV-seronegative. Sequenced: PBMCs. This rearrangement joins TRBV19 to TRBJ1-4; maybe TRBD1 (5 bases). The CDR3 bases are TGTGCCAGTAGTACCCCCGGGACTAAACTGTTTTTT. Encoded protein: CASSTPGTKLFF.